This record covers a single T cell receptor (beta chain). Its specificity is not known. The sample belongs to a study of T-cell memory formation after mild COVID-19. Study-wide background: TCR clusters mostly belonged to single donors. Study-wide points: The pre-infection memory compartment contained some responding clones, suggesting cross-reactive memory joined. Shrinking CD4+ clones resided mostly in CM and EM, and CD8+ ones in EMRA.

Via MiXCR, TCRdb re-called the 5' RACE reads, giving one row per CDR3 protein. The sample contains roughly 110,000 distinct CDR3 sequences, about 15% of which appear only once. The CDR3 spans 14 residues. The trim removed 5 bases at V and 5 bases at J, leaving 7 bases unmatched. The sequence came from an adult woman who had mild COVID-19 (a few samples of this study predate the infection). Cell type and time point are not known. This chain connects TRBV12-3 or TRBV12-4 to TRBJ1-1; 8 bases fit TRBD1. The specimen was PBMCs or a T cell subset sorted from them (not recorded which). The DNA of the CDR3 is TGTGCCAGCAGTCCATCAGGGGGCCAGACTGAAGCTTTCTTT. This translates into CASSPSGGQTEAFF.